The source of this TCR beta chain is a study of long-term antiretroviral therapy in people with HIV. Samples were assayed with immunoSEQ v3.0 at survey level. TCRdb's table, derived via immunoSEQ multiplex PCR, lists solely in-frame clones and lacks some. The table lists over 30,000 clones, roughly four fifths of them singletons. Findings of the study overall: Despite increasing after ART, diversity remained lower than that of transplant donor controls.

Concerning this clone: Its antigen remains unknown.

The CDR3 runs to 13 residues. Germline V gene data show CDR1 as SGDLS and CDR2 as YYNGEE. Trimming removed 3 bases at V and 6 bases at J, with 12 bases between. The rearrangement uses TRBV9 and TRBJ1-1; D may be TRBD1 (5 bases). This receptor was identified in a man aged 18-30 years with HIV. The sample in question was unsorted PBMCs, obtained 1 year after starting antiretroviral therapy. CDR3 nucleotide sequence: TGTGCCAGCAGCGCACGGGGCTCTCCTGAAGCTTTCTTT. It codes for CASSARGSPEAFF.